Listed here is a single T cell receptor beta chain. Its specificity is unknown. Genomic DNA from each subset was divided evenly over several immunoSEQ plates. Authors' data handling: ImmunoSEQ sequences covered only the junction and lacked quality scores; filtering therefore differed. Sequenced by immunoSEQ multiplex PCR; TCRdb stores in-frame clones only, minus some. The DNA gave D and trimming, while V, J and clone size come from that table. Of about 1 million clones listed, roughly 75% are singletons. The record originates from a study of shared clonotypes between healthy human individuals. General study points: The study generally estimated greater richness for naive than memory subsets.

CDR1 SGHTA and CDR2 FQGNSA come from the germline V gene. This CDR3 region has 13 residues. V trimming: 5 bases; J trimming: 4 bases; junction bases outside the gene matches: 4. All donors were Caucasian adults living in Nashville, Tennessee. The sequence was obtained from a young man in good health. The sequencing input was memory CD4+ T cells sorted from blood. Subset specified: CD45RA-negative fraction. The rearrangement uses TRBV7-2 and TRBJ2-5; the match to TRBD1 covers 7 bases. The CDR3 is CASSVRTGETQYF. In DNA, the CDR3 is TGTGCCAGCAGCGTCAGGACAGGAGAGACCCAGTACTTC.